A selection of T cell receptor beta chains follows, all from one sample in a study of technical replicates of blood from four donors. Libraries were prepared by immunoSEQ multiplex PCR; TCRdb keeps only in-frame clonotypes and omits some of them. The repertoire holds about 80,000 clones, with 97% as singletons. Sequenced input: T cells isolated from PBMCs. The origin of the receptors is a human donor in good health. Both conserved end residues are trimmed from each CDR3. Not every row has a clone size; where given, it reads once, few, many or a size class.

V: TRBV4-1
size: NA
J: TRBJ2-5
CDR3: ASSQAAGGVVTQY

V: TRBV19
size: NA
J: TRBJ2-2
CDR3: ASSIGRVDGELF

V: TRBV29-1
size: NA
J: TRBJ2-2
CDR3: SVVIPGGTGELF

V: TRBV7-2
size: NA
J: TRBJ2-1
CDR3: ASSLAGVAYNEQF

V: TRBV28
size: NA
J: TRBJ2-5
CDR3: ASSSWVAGVWETQY

V: TRBV7-3
size: NA
J: TRBJ2-2
CDR3: ASRRLAFPGELF

V: TRBV7-9
size: NA
J: TRBJ2-3
CDR3: ASSLAAGVLDTQY

V: TRBV10-3
size: NA
J: TRBJ1-5
CDR3: AINQEKHSNQPQH

V: TRBV5-6
size: NA
J: TRBJ2-7
CDR3: ASSSTGGLEQY

V: TRBV10-3
size: NA
J: TRBJ2-7
CDR3: AISFHSTGSSRYEQY

V: TRBV5-1
size: NA
J: TRBJ2-7
CDR3: ASSTLQGAGEQY

V: TRBV27
size: once
J: TRBJ2-5
CDR3: ASSSILRDRYYQETQY

V: TRBV5-4
size: NA
J: TRBJ2-1
CDR3: ASSFPGVALNEQF

V: TRBV10-3
size: once
J: TRBJ1-3
CDR3: AISENTGNTIY

V: TRBV19
size: once
J: TRBJ2-1
CDR3: ASRAVGLAGGNSYNEQF

V: TRBV19
size: NA
J: TRBJ1-2
CDR3: ASSIERGTYGYT

V: TRBV5-4
size: NA
J: TRBJ2-1
CDR3: ASSSVDRASLNEQF

V: TRBV19
size: NA
J: TRBJ1-5
CDR3: ASSPQDRATNQPQH

V: TRBV5-1
size: NA
J: TRBJ2-2
CDR3: ASSLSNSNTGELF

V: TRBV6-5
size: NA
J: TRBJ2-7
CDR3: ASSRQLSYEQY

V: TRBV5-1
size: NA
J: TRBJ2-7
CDR3: ASNRDRGDEQY

V: TRBV7-9
size: NA
J: TRBJ2-7
CDR3: ASSTGKQLYEQY